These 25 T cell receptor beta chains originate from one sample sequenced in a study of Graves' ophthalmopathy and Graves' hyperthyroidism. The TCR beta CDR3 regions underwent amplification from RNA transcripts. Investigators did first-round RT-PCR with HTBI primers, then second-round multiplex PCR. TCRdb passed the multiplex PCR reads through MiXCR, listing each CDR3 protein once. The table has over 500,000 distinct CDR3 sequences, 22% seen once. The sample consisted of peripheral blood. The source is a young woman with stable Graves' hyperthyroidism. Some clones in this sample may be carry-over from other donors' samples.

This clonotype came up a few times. The CDR3 reads CASSVQGARNTGELFF. In DNA, the CDR3 is TGCGCCAGCAGCGTCCAGGGGGCGCGGAACACCGGGGAGCTGTTTTTT. V and J are TRBV4-1 and TRBJ2-2; 8 positions match TRBD1. CDR3 size: 16 residues. Germline V gives CDR1 MGHRA, CDR2 YSYEKL. After removal of 5 bases from V and 1 base from J, the junction contained 6 bases not matched to a gene.

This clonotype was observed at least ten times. CDR3 DNA: TGTGCCAGCAGCTACCTTAGCGAAGGGACACAAGAGACCCAGTACTTC. This encodes CASSYLSEGTQETQYF. The chain couples TRBV13 to TRBJ2-5, with a tentative D call TRBD1 (6 bases). Germline lookup yields CDR1 PRHDT and CDR2 FYEKMQ (reference sequence). CDR3 length equals 16 residues. V was pared by 4 bases and J by 2 bases, with 17 bases between.

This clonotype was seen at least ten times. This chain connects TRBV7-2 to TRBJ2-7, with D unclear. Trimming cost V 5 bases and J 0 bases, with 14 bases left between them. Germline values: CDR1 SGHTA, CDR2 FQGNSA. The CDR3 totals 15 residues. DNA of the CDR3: TGTGCCAGCAGCCAAGACTCAAGGAGCTCCTACGAGCAGTACTTC. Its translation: CASSQDSRSSYEQYF.

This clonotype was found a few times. The CDR3 DNA reads as TGTGCCAGCAGCTCGCTTGGACAGGCGAACCTAGAGACCCAGTACTTC. Translated, it gives CASSSLGQANLETQYF. The rearrangement uses TRBV3-1 and TRBJ2-5; 7 bases agree with TRBD1. CDR1 is LGHDT, CDR2 YNNKEL, per germline (reference sequence). The length of the CDR3 is 16 residues. J lost 4 bases, V lost 5 bases, and 13 bases had no gene match.

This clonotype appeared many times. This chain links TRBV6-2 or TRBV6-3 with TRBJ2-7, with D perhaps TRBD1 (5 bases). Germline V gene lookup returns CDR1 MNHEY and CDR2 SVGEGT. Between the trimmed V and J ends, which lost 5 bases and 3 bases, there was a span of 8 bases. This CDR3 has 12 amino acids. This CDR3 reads CASSGTGYEQYF. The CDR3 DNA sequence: TGTGCCAGCAGTGGCACAGGCTACGAGCAGTACTTC.

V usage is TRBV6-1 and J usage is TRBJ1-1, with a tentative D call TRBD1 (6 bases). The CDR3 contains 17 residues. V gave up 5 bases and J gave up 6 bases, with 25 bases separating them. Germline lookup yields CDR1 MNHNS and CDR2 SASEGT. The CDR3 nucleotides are TGTGCCAGCAGTAAATCGGGACATCGGATCCTCGGCCCTGAAGCTTTCTTT. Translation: CASSKSGHRILGPEAFF.

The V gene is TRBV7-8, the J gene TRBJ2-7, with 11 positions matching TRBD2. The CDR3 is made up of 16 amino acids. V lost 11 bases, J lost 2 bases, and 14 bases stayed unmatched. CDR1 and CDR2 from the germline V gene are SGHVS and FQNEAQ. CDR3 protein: CASQPLTSGIPYEQYF. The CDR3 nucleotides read TGTGCCTCCCAACCATTGACTAGCGGGATCCCCTACGAGCAGTACTTC.

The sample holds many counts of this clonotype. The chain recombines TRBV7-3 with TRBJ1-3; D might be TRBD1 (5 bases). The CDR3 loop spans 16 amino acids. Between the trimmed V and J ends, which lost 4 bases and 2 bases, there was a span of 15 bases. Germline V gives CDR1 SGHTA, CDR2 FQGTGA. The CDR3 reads CASSSSTPGPGNTIYF. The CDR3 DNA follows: TGTGCCAGCAGCTCATCCACACCGGGACCTGGAAACACCATATATTTT.

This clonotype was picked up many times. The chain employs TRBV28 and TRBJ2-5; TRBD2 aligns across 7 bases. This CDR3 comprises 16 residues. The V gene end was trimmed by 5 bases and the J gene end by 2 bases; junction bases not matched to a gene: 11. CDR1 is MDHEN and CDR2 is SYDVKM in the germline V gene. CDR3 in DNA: TGTGCCAGCAGTCCCATTGGGGAGGGATTTCAAGAGACCCAGTACTTC. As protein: CASSPIGEGFQETQYF.

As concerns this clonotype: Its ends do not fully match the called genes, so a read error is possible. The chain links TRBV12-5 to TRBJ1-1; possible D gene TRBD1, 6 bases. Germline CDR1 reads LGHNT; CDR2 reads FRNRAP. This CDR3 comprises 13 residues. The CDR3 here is CASGLVRGADAFF. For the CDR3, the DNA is TGTGCTAGTGGTTTGGTCAGGGGTGCTGATGCTTTCTTT.

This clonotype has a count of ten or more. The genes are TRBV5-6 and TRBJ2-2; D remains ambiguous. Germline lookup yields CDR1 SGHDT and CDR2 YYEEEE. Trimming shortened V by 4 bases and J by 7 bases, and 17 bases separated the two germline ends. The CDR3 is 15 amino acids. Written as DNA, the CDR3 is TGTGCCAGCAGCGTGCCGGGCACCACGGTCGGGGAGCTGTTTTTT. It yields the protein CASSVPGTTVGELFF.

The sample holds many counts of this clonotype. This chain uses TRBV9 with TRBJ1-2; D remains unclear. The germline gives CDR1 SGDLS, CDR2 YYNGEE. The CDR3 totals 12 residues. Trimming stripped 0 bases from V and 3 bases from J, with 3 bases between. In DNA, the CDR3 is TGTGCCAGCAGCGTAGACGACTATGGCTACACCTTC. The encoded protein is CASSVDDYGYTF.

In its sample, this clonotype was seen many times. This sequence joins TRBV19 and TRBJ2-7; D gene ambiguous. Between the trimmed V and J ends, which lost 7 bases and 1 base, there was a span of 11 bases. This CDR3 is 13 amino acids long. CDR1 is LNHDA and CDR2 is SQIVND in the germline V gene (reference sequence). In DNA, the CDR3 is TGTGCCAGTAAAAACACACAATCCTACGAGCAGTACTTC. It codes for CASKNTQSYEQYF.

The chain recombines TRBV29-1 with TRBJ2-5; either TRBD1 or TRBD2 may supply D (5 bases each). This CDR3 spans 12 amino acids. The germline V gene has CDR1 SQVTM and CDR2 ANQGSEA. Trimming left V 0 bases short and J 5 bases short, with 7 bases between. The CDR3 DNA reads TGCAGCGTTGAAGAGGGACCCGAGACCCAGTACTTC. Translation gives CSVEEGPETQYF.

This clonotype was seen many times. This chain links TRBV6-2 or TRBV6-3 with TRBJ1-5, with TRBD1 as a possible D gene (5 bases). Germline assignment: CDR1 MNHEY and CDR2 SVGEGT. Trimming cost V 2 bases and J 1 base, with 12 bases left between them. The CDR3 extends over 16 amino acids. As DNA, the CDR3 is TGTGCCAGCAGTTACGTGGACATGGGGAGCAATCAGCCCCAGCATTTT. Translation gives CASSYVDMGSNQPQHF.

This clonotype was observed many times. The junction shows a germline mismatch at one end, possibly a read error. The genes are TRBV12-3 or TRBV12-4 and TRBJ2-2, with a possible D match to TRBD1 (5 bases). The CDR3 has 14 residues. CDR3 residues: CASSLQGNTGELFF. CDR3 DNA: TGCGCCAGCAGCTTGCAGGGGAACACCGGGGAGCTGTTTTTT.

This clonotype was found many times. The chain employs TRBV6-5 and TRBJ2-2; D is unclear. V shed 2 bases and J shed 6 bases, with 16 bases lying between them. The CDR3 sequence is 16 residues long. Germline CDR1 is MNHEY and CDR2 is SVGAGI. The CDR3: CASSYVGKRGPGELFF. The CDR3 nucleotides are TGTGCCAGCAGTTACGTGGGGAAGAGAGGACCCGGGGAGCTGTTTTTT.

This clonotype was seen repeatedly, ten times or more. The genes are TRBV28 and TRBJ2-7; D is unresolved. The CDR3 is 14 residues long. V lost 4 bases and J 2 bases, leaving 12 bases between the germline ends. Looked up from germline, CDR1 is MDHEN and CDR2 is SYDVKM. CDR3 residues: CASSSYEATYEQYF. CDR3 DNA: TGTGCCAGCAGTTCATACGAGGCTACCTACGAGCAGTACTTC. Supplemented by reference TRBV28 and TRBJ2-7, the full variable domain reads DVKVTQSSRYLVKRTGEKVFLECVQDMDHENMFWYRQDPGLGLRLIYFSYDVKMKEKGDIPEGYSVSREKKERFSLILESASTNQTSMYLCASSSYEATYEQYFGPGTRLTVT.

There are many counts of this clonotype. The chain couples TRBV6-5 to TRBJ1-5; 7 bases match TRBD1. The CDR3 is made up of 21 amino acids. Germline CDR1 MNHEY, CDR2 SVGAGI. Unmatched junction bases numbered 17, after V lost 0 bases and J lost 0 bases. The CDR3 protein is CASSYSIPPGQFLYSNQPQHF. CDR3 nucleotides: TGTGCCAGCAGTTACTCAATCCCTCCGGGACAGTTCCTTTATAGCAATCAGCCCCAGCATTTT.

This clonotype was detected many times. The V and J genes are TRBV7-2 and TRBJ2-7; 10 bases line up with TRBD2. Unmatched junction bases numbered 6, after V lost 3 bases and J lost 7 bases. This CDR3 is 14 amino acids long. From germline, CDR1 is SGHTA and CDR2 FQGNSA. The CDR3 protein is CASSFTSGITEQYF. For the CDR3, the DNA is TGTGCCAGCAGCTTTACTAGCGGGATCACGGAGCAGTACTTC.

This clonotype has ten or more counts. The chain's CDR3 is CASSAELSNTEAFF. The CDR3 coding sequence is TGTGCCAGCAGCGCAGAGTTATCGAACACTGAAGCTTTCTTT. The rearrangement joins TRBV3-1 to TRBJ1-1; D unclear. V lost 5 bases to trimming and J lost 1 base, with 11 bases between them. Germline lookup yields CDR1 LGHDT and CDR2 YNNKEL (reference sequence). CDR3 length: 14 residues.

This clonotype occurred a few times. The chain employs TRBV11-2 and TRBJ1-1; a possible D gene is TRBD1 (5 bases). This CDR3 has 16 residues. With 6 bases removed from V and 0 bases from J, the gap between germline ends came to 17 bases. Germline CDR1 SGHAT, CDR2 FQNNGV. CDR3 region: CASSFPSGGLNTEAFF. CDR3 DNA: TGTGCCAGCAGTTTCCCTTCTGGGGGGTTGAACACTGAAGCTTTCTTT.

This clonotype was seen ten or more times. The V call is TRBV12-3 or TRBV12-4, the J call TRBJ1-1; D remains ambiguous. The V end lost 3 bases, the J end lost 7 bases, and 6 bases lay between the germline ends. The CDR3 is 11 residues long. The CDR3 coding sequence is TGTGCCAGCAGTTTCGCAGGTGAAGCTTTCTTT. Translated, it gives CASSFAGEAFF.

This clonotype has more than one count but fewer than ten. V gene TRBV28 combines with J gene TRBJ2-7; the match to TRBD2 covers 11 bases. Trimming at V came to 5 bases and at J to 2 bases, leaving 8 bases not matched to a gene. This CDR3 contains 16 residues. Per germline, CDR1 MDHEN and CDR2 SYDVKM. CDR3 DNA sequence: TGTGCCAGCAGTATTAGCGGGGGGGGGTTACCCTACGAGCAGTACTTC. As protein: CASSISGGGLPYEQYF. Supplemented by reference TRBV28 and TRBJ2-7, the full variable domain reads DVKVTQSSRYLVKRTGEKVFLECVQDMDHENMFWYRQDPGLGLRLIYFSYDVKMKEKGDIPEGYSVSREKKERFSLILESASTNQTSMYLCASSISGGGLPYEQYFGPGTRLTVT.

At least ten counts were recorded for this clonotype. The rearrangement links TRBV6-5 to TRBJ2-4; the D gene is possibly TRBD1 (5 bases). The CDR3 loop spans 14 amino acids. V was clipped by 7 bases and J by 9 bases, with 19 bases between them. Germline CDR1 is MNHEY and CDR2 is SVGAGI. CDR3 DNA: TGTGCCAGCAAGAAAAATACAGGTGACGGCATTCAGTACTTC. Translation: CASKKNTGDGIQYF.